One sample yielded the 18 T cell receptor beta chains listed below, sequenced in a study of T cell responses to AZD1222 COVID-19 vaccine. TCRdb's table, derived via immunoSEQ multiplex PCR, lists solely in-frame clones and lacks some. This sample yields 120,000 to 150,000 clones, of which around nine tenths are seen a single time; about 3% belongs to the top ten. This specimen was peripheral blood, taken on day 0 of MenACWY control vaccination. The receptors here all came from an adult in good health.

The rearrangement uses TRBV10-2 and TRBJ2-3, with D unresolved. CDR1 and CDR2 (germline): WSHSY, SAAADI. V lost 3 bases and J lost 8, with 6 bases in between. This CDR3 is built from 11 residues. DNA of the CDR3: TGCGCCAGCAGTGAACTCGCTACGCAGTATTTT. It codes for CASSELATQYF.

The chain combines TRBV5-1 with TRBJ2-1; TRBD1 is a possible D gene (5 bases). V lost 0 bases and J 10 bases, leaving 17 bases between the germline ends. Germline loops: CDR1 SGHRS, CDR2 YFSETQ. CDR3 size: 15 residues. Written as DNA, the CDR3 is TGCGCCAGCAGCTTGGCCGCGACCGCGAAGGGGGAGCAGTTCTTC. Protein: CASSLAATAKGEQFF.

The chain employs TRBV7-2 and TRBJ2-1; no clear D. V lost 4 bases to trimming and J lost 5 bases, with 9 bases between them. Germline loops: CDR1 SGHTA, CDR2 FQGNSA. This CDR3 spans 13 amino acids. The CDR3, as DNA: TGTGCCAGCAGCTCCTCGCAGGACAATGAGCAGTTCTTC. Protein sequence: CASSSSQDNEQFF.

The chain carries TRBV6-5 and TRBJ1-1; no definite D call. The CDR3 is 15 residues long. Germline V gives CDR1 MNHEY, CDR2 SVGAGI. Trimming left V 4 bases short and J 4 bases short, with 16 bases between. CDR3: CASSLRVFGITEAFF. The CDR3 DNA is TGTGCCAGCAGTTTAAGGGTGTTCGGGATCACTGAAGCTTTCTTT.

The chain links TRBV19 to TRBJ1-2, with 10 bases identical to TRBD1. V dropped 10 bases and J dropped 6; count of bases not matched to a gene: 14. Per germline, CDR1 LNHDA and CDR2 SQIVND (reference sequence). The CDR3 covers 15 residues. The CDR3 here is CATSRTGGLFDGYTF. The CDR3 bases are TGTGCCACTTCCCGGACAGGGGGTCTGTTCGATGGCTACACCTTC.

This chain connects TRBV27 to TRBJ1-5, with D hard to call. Trimming cost V 3 bases and J 7 bases, with 13 bases left between them. CDR1 is MNHEY and CDR2 is SMNVEV in the germline V gene (reference sequence). CDR3 size: 14 residues. CDR3 sequence reads: CASSFMGSRQPQHF. The DNA of the CDR3 is TGTGCCAGCAGTTTTATGGGGTCGAGGCAGCCCCAGCATTTT.

The V call is TRBV9, the J call TRBJ2-7; tentative D call: TRBD2 (6 bases). Trimming stripped 4 bases from V and 7 bases from J, with 24 bases between. From germline, CDR1 is SGDLS and CDR2 YYNGEE. The CDR3 totals 16 residues. For the CDR3, the DNA is TGTGCCAGCAGCCCGAGAGCTAGGGACTTTAAGGGGGAGCAGTACTTC. Translated: CASSPRARDFKGEQYF.

The gene calls are TRBV30 and TRBJ1-1; D is unresolved. The CDR3 is made up of 10 amino acids. CDR1 and CDR2 (germline): GTSNPN, SVGIG (reference sequence). Trimming removed 0 bases from V and 8 bases from J, with 4 bases in between. CDR3 protein: CAWSVGEAFF. The CDR3 DNA follows: TGTGCCTGGAGTGTCGGGGAAGCTTTCTTT.

This clone occurred a few times. This sequence joins TRBV7-9 and TRBJ1-1, with 7 bases fitting TRBD1. There are 15 residues in the CDR3. The germline V gene has CDR1 SEHNR and CDR2 FQNEAQ (reference sequence). V dropped 1 base and J dropped 8; count of bases not matched to a gene: 10. The CDR3 nucleotides are TGTGCCAGCAGCTTAGGGAACGGCGGACAGGACGAAGCTTTCTTT. The encoded protein is CASSLGNGGQDEAFF.

The rearrangement uses TRBV15 and TRBJ1-1; a weak D match, TRBD1 (6 bases). Per the germline V gene, CDR1 is LNHNV and CDR2 is YYDKDF (reference sequence). The CDR3 contains 17 residues. Trimming took off 5 bases at V and 0 bases at J, with 19 bases between the two ends. DNA for the CDR3: TGTGCCACCAGCCCCCCCCAGACAGGAGACCTGAACACTGAAGCTTTCTTT. Translated: CATSPPQTGDLNTEAFF.

This sequence joins TRBV27 and TRBJ1-1; perhaps TRBD1 as D (5 bases). The CDR3 runs 15 residues. V lost 5 bases to trimming and J lost 1 base, with 14 bases between them. Germline CDR1 reads MNHEY; CDR2 reads SMNVEV (reference sequence). This CDR3 reads CASSLGWDPNTEAFF. The DNA for the CDR3 is TGTGCCAGCAGTCTAGGTTGGGACCCGAACACTGAAGCTTTCTTT.

This chain uses TRBV30 with TRBJ1-2; 8 nucleotides line up with TRBD1. Germline V gives CDR1 GTSNPN, CDR2 SVGIG (reference sequence). Unmatched junction bases numbered 11, after V lost 2 bases and J lost 0 bases. The CDR3 has 17 residues. The CDR3 sequence: CAWSRRTGRNSNYGYTF. CDR3 nucleotides: TGTGCCTGGAGTAGAAGGACAGGGCGCAACTCTAACTATGGCTACACCTTC.

The table lists this clone with a count of one. The gene calls are TRBV27 and TRBJ2-5, with D tentatively TRBD1 or TRBD2 (5 bases each). V was cut by 4 bases and J by 5 bases, with 17 bases left in between. Germline loops: CDR1 MNHEY, CDR2 SMNVEV (reference sequence). The CDR3 loop spans 15 amino acids. In DNA, the CDR3 is TGTGCCAGCAGTTCCCGGGACCCATCCTTGGAGACCCAGTACTTC. It codes for CASSSRDPSLETQYF.

This sequence joins TRBV28 and TRBJ2-7; D unclear. The CDR3 runs 12 residues. Per germline, CDR1 MDHEN and CDR2 SYDVKM. The V end was cut by 5 bases, the J end by 1 base, with 6 bases between. The CDR3 is CASSTDSYEQYF. The CDR3 DNA follows: TGTGCCAGCAGTACAGATTCCTACGAGCAGTACTTC.

The chain recombines TRBV2 with TRBJ1-5; no clear D gene. The ends were cut back, 6 bases at V and 0 bases at J, with 18 bases in the middle. In germline, CDR1 is SNHLY, CDR2 FYNNEI. There are 17 residues in the CDR3. CDR3 bases: TGTGCCAGCAGACCGGGAGCTAGCTTCCGTAGCAATCAGCCCCAGCATTTT. Encoded protein: CASRPGASFRSNQPQHF.

This chain links TRBV7-9 with TRBJ1-1; TRBD1 might be the D (5 bases). Trimming shortened V by 5 bases and J by 2 bases, and 15 bases separated the two germline ends. The CDR3 sequence is 15 residues long. Germline CDR1 and CDR2: SEHNR and FQNEAQ (reference sequence). CDR3 bases: TGTGCCAGCAGCGGCCGGGACGGCCTTAACACTGAAGCTTTCTTT. This sequence encodes CASSGRDGLNTEAFF.

This clone has only one observation. The chain uses TRBV7-8 and TRBJ2-2; TRBD1 agrees at 9 bases. There are 16 residues in the CDR3. CDR1 and CDR2 (germline): SGHVS, FQNEAQ. V was clipped by 4 bases and J by 6 bases; unmatched bases: 9. CDR3 sequence: CASSSLDRGFPGELFF. The CDR3 region has the DNA TGTGCCAGCAGCTCACTGGACAGGGGTTTTCCCGGGGAGCTGTTTTTT.

The rearrangement uses TRBV4-2 and TRBJ1-2; D remains ambiguous. Trimming stripped 5 bases from V and 2 bases from J, with 12 bases between. Germline assignment: CDR1 LGHNA and CDR2 YNFKEQ. The CDR3 contains 14 residues. CDR3 residues: CASSSWPENYGYTF. The DNA of the CDR3 is TGTGCCAGCAGCTCCTGGCCCGAAAACTATGGCTACACCTTC.